This T cell receptor beta chain appears in the sequencing data of a study of PD-L1 blockade in urothelial cancer. Only in-frame clones appear in the TCRdb table, and some are missing; sequencing was by immunoSEQ multiplex PCR. The top ten clones hold roughly 8.3% of a sample with tens of thousands of clones, 84% of them seen once. As for time point: pretreatment peripheral blood. CDR3 length equals 17 residues. Trimming stripped 0 bases from V and 1 base from J, with 16 bases between. Germline CDR1 MGHRA, CDR2 YSYEKL. Sequenced here: PBMCs, sampled around atezolizumab (anti-PD-L1) treatment. The TCR was taken from a woman in her seventies with urothelial cancer. The V and J genes are TRBV4-1 and TRBJ2-7, with a weak D call TRBD2 (6 bases). CDR3 sequence (DNA): TGCGCCAGCAGCCAAGACTGGCGGGGTCAGAGGTCCTACGAGCAGTACTTC. It yields the protein CASSQDWRGQRSYEQYF.